This TCR beta chain was found in a study of T cell repertoires in cytomegalovirus infection. Study background: The authors relied on CMV epitopes, both recently identified HLA-C-restricted and well-studied HLA-B-restricted. Matching HLA type and CMV infection were both indicated by public TCR beta signatures.

TCRdb recomputed calls from the reads with MiXCR, one row per CDR3 protein. This table holds about a million distinct CDR3 sequences, roughly 31% found once. To note about this clonotype: The antigen is undetermined. A read error may account for a junction end that differs from germline.

This CDR3 has 14 residues. CDR1 is SNHLY, CDR2 FYNNEI, per germline. Study-wide findings and caveats: There were HLA-C-restricted CMV-specific TCR beta clonotypes dominating the ex vivo response. Totalled public TCR beta family frequency picked out people who carried CMV plus the relevant HLA.

This chain uses TRBV2 with TRBJ2-1; no clear D. Sample: cultured CD8+ T cells from PBMCs, taken from culture after CMV antigen stimulation. The receptor was isolated from a human donor in good health (CMV status not recorded). Some clones in this sample may be carry-over from other donors' samples. CDR3 residues: CVSHSTGTDNEQFF. In nucleotides, the CDR3 is TGTGTCAGCCATTCCACTGGCACCGACAATGAGCAGTTCTTC.